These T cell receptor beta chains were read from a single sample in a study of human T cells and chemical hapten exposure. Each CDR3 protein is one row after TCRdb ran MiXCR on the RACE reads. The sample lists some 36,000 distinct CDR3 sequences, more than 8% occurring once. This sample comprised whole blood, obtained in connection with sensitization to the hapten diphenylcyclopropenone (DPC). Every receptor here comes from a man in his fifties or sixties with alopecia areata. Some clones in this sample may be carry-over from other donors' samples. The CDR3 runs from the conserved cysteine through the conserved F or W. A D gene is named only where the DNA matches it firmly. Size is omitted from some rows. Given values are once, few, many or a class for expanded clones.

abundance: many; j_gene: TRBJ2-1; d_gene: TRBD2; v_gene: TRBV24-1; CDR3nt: TGTGCCACCAGTGATTCCCCGGGACTAGCGGGAGGTGTCAATGAGCAGTTCTTC; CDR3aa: CATSDSPGLAGGVNEQFF
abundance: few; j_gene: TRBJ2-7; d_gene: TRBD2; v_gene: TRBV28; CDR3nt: TGTGCCAGCAGTTTACTCCTAGCGGGAGCAATGGGGGAGCAGTACTTC; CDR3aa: CASSLLLAGAMGEQYF
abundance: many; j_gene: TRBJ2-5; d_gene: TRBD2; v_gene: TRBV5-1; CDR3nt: TGCGCCAGCAGCGTCCTTACGGGGGGACTTCAAGAGACCCAGTACTTC; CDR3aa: CASSVLTGGLQETQYF
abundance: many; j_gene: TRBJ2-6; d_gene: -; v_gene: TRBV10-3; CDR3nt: TGTGCCATCAGTGGGGGTGGGGTAGCTGGGGCCAACGTCCTGACTTTC; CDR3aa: CAISGGGVAGANVLTF
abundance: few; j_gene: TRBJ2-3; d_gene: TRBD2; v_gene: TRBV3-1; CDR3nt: TGTGCCAGCAGCCGTAGCGGGAGCCCCAGCACAGATACGCAGTATTTT; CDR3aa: CASSRSGSPSTDTQYF
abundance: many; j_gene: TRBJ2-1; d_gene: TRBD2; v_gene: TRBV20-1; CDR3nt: TGCAGTGCTAGAGAGACTAGCGGGACATACAATGAGCAGTTCTTC; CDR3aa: CSARETSGTYNEQFF
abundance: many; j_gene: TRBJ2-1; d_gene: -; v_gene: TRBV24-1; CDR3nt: TGTGCCACCAGTGATTGGGGGTCCGGGACGGGCTACAATGAGCAGTTCTTC; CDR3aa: CATSDWGSGTGYNEQFF
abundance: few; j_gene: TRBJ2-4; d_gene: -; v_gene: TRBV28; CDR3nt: TGTGCCAGCAGTTTGTACGGGATAGCCAAAAACATTCAGTACTTC; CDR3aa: CASSLYGIAKNIQYF
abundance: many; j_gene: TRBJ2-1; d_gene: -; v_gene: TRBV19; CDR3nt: TGTGCCAGTAGTATAGTGAAGGGTAGGGCGAATGAGCAGTTCTTC; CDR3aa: CASSIVKGRANEQFF
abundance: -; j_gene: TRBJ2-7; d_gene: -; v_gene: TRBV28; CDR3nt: TGTGCCAGCAGTTTTCGCAGGGTCTCCTACGAGCAGTACTTC; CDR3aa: CASSFRRVSYEQYF
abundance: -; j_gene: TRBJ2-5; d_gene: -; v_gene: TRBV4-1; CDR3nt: TGCGCCAGCAGCCAAGATTTGACTTTACAAGAGACCCAGTACTTC; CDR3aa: CASSQDLTLQETQYF
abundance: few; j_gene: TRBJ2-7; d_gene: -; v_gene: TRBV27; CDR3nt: TGTGCCAGCAGTTCACTCAGGAGCCACGAGCAGTACTTC; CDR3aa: CASSSLRSHEQYF
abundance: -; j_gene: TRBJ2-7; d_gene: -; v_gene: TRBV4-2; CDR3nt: TGTGCCAGCAGCCAAGTACCGGGCGACGAGCAGTACTTC; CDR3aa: CASSQVPGDEQYF
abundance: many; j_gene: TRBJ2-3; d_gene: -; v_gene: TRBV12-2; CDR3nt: TGTGCAAGTCGCCCACAGGACTACCAAAGCACAGATACGCAGTATTTT; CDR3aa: CASRPQDYQSTDTQYF
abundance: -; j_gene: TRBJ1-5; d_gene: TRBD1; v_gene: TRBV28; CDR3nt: TGTGCCAGCAGCCGACAGGGGCCTAACCGGCCCCAGCATTTT; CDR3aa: CASSRQGPNRPQHF
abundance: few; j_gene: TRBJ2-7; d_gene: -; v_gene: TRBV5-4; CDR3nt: TGTGCCAGCAGCTCTGACGGGCGGGAGCAGTACTTC; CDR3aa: CASSSDGREQYF
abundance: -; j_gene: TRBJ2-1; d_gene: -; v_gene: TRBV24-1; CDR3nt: TGTGCCACCAGTGACAGCCGCCCCTACAATGAGCAGTTCTTC; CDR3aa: CATSDSRPYNEQFF
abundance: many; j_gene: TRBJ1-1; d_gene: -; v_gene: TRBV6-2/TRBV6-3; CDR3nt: TGTGCCAGCAGCTTACTCCCGAAGACTGAAGCTTTCTTT; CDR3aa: CASSLLPKTEAFF
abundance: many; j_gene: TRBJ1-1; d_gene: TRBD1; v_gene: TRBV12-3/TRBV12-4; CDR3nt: TGTGCCAGCAGAAGGACAGGGGGCCACACTGAAGCTTTCTTT; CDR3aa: CASRRTGGHTEAFF
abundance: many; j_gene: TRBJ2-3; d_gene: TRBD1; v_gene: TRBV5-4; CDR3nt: TGTGCCAGCAGCTTGGAGGGGGCATATACGCAGTATTTT; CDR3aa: CASSLEGAYTQYF
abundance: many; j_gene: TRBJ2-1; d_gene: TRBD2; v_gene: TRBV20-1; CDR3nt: TGCAGTGCTACAACGGGACTAGCGGGAGCGGGCATCTACAATGAGCAGTTCTTC; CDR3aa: CSATTGLAGAGIYNEQFF
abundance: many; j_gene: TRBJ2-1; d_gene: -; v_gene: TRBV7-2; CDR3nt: TGTGCCAGCAGCTTAGAGGTCGATGAGCAGTTCTTC; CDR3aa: CASSLEVDEQFF
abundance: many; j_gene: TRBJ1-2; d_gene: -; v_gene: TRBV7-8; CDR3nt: TGTGCCAGCAGCCCTACCGGAGGGTTCATAGGGAACTATGGCTACACCTTC; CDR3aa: CASSPTGGFIGNYGYTF
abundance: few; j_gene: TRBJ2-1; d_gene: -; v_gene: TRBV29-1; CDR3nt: TGCAGCGGCACGAGGGGGAATGAGCAGTTCTTC; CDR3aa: CSGTRGNEQFF
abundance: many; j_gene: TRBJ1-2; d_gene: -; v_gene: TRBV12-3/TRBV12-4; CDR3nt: TGTGCCAGCAGTTTTCTCCGTGGGGATGGCTACACCTTC; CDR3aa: CASSFLRGDGYTF
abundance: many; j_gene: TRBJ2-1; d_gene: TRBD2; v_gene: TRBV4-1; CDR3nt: TGCGCCAGCAGCCACACTCACTCCCGACTAGCGGGAGTTTACAATGAGCAGTTCTTC; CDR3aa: CASSHTHSRLAGVYNEQFF
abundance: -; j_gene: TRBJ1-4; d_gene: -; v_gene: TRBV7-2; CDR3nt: TGTGCCAGCAGCTTAGAGCGACAGGCGGATGGAAAACTGTTTTTT; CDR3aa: CASSLERQADGKLFF
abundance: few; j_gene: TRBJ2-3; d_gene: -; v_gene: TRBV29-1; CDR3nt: TGCAGCGCAGCCGGGACAGTTAGCGGGACGAGCACAGATACGCAGTATTTT; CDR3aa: CSAAGTVSGTSTDTQYF
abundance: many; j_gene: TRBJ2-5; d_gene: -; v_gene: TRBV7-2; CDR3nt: TGTGCCAGCAGCTTAGGAGTAGCGGCAAACCAAGAGACCCAGTACTTC; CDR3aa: CASSLGVAANQETQYF
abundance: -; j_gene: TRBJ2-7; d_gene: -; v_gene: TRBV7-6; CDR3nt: TGTGCCAGCAGCCAAGCGGGGACAAGCTCCTACGAGCAGTACTTC; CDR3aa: CASSQAGTSSYEQYF
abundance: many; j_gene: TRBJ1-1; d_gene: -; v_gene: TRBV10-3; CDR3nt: TGTGCCATCAATCGGGAAGGGCCGAACACTGAAGCTTTCTTT; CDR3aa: CAINREGPNTEAFF
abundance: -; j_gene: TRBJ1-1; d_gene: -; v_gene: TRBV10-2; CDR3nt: TGCGCCAGCAGTGAGTGGGGGGAGAACACTGAAGCTTTCTTT; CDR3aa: CASSEWGENTEAFF
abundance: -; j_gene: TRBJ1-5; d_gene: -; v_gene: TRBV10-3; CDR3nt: TGTGCCATCAGGGAAGGGGGGGCAGGTATGGCGCCCCAGCATTTT; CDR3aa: CAIREGGAGMAPQHF
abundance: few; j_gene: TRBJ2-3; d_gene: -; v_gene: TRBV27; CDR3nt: TGTGCCAGCTGGAGCCCAGGAAGAGACACAGATACGCAGTATTTT; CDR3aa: CASWSPGRDTDTQYF
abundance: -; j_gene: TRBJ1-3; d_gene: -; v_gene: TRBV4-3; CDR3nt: TGCGCCAGCAGCCAGGCAGGGGGAAACACCATATATTTT; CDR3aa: CASSQAGGNTIYF
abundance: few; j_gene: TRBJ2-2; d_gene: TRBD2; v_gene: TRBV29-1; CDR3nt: TGCAGCGTTGAAGATCTTAACGGGAGGACCACCGGGGAGCTGTTTTTT; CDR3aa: CSVEDLNGRTTGELFF
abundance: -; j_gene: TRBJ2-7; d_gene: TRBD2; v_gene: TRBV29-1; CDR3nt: TGCAGCGCGGAGACTAGCGGCTACGAGCAGTACTTC; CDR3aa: CSAETSGYEQYF
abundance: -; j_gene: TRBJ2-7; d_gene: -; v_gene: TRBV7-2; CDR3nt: TGTGCCAGCAGCTTCAGGAGGGGGTACTCCTACGAGCAGTACTTC; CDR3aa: CASSFRRGYSYEQYF
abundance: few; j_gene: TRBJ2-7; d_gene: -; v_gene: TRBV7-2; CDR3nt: TGTGCCAGCAGTCCTACAACGAGGGGTCAGTCTCTCGAGCAGTACTTC; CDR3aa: CASSPTTRGQSLEQYF